The clone carrying this TCR beta chain was seen more than once but under ten times. Its antigen is currently unknown. The CDR3 totals 14 residues. CDR1 is SGHRS and CDR2 is YFSETQ in the germline V gene. V shed 0 bases and J shed 1 base, with 7 bases lying between them. This record comes from a study of beta chain features in type 1 diabetes. Study-wide background: Across every sample, over 100 million sorted cells were examined in total.

Study-wide findings and caveats: Shortening of TCRB CDR3s, moderate but significant, appeared in all four CD4+ subsets of Type 1 diabetes patients. Here, the possible influence of HLA type (on TCRB rearrangement) remained unresolved.

Every bit of the isolated RNA underwent reverse transcription, so sequencing read expressed TCRB transcripts. Assay used: immunoSEQ multiplex PCR; TCRdb lists only in-frame clones, some missing. Of under 400,000 clones detected, around 12% appear once; the ten largest clones hold about 0.01%. The sequenced sample was naive CD4+ T cells from blood. The TCR was taken from a young woman with type 1 diabetes. J is TRBJ1-1 and V is TRBV5-1; D might be TRBD1 (5 bases). Here the CDR3 DNA reads TGCGCCAGCAGCTTGGGCAGGGAGAACACTGAAGCTTTCTTT. Translating it yields CASSLGRENTEAFF.